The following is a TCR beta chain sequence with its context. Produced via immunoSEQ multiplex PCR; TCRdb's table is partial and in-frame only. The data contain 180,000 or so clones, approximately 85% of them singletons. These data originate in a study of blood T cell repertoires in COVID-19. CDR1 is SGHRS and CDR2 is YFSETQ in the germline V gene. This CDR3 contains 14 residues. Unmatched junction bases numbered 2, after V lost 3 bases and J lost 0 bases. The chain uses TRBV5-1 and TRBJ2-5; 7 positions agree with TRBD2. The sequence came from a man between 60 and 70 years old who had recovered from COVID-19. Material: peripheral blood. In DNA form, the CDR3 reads TGCGCCAGCAGCTACCTAGCGGACCAAGAGACCCAGTACTTC. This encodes CASSYLADQETQYF.